This TCR beta chain is from a study of cytomegalovirus exposure and HLA in healthy donors (dated by TCRdb to 2017 to 2019). Background on the whole study: The 650 to 750 repertoires of the first cohort and the 120 validation repertoires were produced on the same platform, according to a later analysis. A separate validation cohort of some 130 different subjects was used in addition to the roughly 670-subject first cohort. To predict cytomegalovirus infection status, the study combined high-throughput TCR immunosequencing, statistical association of individual TCRs with disease status, and machine learning. The study aimed to test whether cataloging public T cell receptors could reveal signatures of past pathogen exposure.

Donors formed part of the validation cohort, which comprised 95 to 150 subjects and was distinct from the first cohort of fewer than 750 subjects. Here is what the overall study found, with its caveats: The authors suggested that the approach could potentially be generalized to other disease states and immunological phenotypes. In vitro tests confirmed that a few of the cytomegalovirus-associated TCR beta chains recognize cytomegalovirus antigens. Cytomegalovirus status was reported to be diagnosed by the classifier with high specificity and sensitivity in both the original and validation cohorts. A later analysis found that TCRs clustered in the first cohort also tended to co-occur in the roughly 120 validation repertoires, with approximately 94% of cluster scores above 0. All 120 or so repertoires were used to score co-occurrence in the validation cohort in a later analysis, because that analysis had no HLA typing for the cohort. Most TCR sequences were observed very rarely across donors, whereas some public TCRs were present in many individuals. The study gave a list of about 170 TCR beta chains associated with cytomegalovirus.

Taken from the germline V gene, the CDR1 and CDR2 loops are SGHRS and YFSETQ. At the junction V is shortened by 4 bases and J by 5 bases; bases outside the gene matches: 2. Spanning cysteine to phenylalanine, the CDR3 consists of 12 amino acids. The kept DNA is CDR3 alone, 36 bases in frame from the first base. This clone has more than one count but fewer than ten. Its specific antigen is unknown. No base quality information exists; no much larger clone differs at one position. Library creation used the immunoSEQ multiplex PCR assay. In the paper's pipeline: To diagnose cytomegalovirus status from the catalog of TCR beta chain sequences, a statistical classification framework was built. The clones in this table, taken by TCRdb from immuneACCESS, are in-frame only. Not every clone is retained; where verified, under half of the shortfall comes from an unresolved V gene, and the cause of the rest is unknown. From that table come the V and J calls and clone size; the DNA was used to work out D and trimming. The sample includes about 190,000 clones, with around 84% observed a single time. The top ten clones comprise roughly 6.5% of the sample.

The chain is assembled from TRBV5-1 and TRBJ1-2, with 7 junctional bases fitting TRBD1. What was sequenced was PBMCs. The clonotype comes from a man aged 18-30 years in good health and CMV-seropositive. The CDR3: CASSVGQYGYTF. DNA sequence: TGCGCCAGCAGCGTGGGACAGTATGGCTACACCTTC.